Detailed here is one T cell receptor (beta chain). Its antigen is unidentified. The protocol was immunoSEQ multiplex PCR, while the TCRdb copy is restricted to in-frame clones and leaves out a portion. The sample includes around 100,000 clones, around nine tenths seen only once; the top ten take approximately 16%. This record belongs to a study of T cell responses to AZD1222 COVID-19 vaccine. Study details: Second doses at about 4 or about 12 weeks were pooled. Points from the study as a whole: The study reported that nearly half of spike-specific TCRs target unmutated variant regions. White British people made up most donors, females outnumbered males, and clonal diversity was possibly underestimated. At baseline, seropositivity was found in only five or six AZD1222 recipients.

This CDR3 is 12 amino acids long. V lost 5 bases and J lost 14, with 13 bases in between. Sequencing used peripheral blood, obtained on day 0 of AZD1222 vaccination. J is TRBJ1-6 and V is TRBV12-3 or TRBV12-4; unclear D gene. The TCR sequence derives from an adult in good health. This chain's CDR3 is CASSPGPAALHF. CDR3 coding DNA: TGTGCCAGCAGTCCTGGGCCAGCGGCCCTCCACTTT.